These 26 T cell receptor beta chains originate from one sample sequenced in a study of Graves' ophthalmopathy and Graves' hyperthyroidism. The study amplified TCR beta CDR3 regions using RNA transcripts. The first round was an RT-PCR with HTBI primers, and the second round was a multiplex PCR. TCRdb called the multiplex PCR reads again in MiXCR, with one record for every CDR3 protein. This sample yields hundreds of thousands of distinct CDR3 sequences, of which 15% are seen a single time; 5.5% to 7% belongs to the top ten. The specimen was peripheral blood. The source is a woman between 18 and 29 years old with stable Graves' hyperthyroidism.

This chain connects TRBV20-1 to TRBJ1-2; 7 bases line up with TRBD1. Germline loops: CDR1 DFQATT, CDR2 SNEGSKA (reference sequence). V gave up 1 base and J gave up 3 bases; unmatched junction bases: 5. The CDR3 runs to 14 residues. The CDR3 DNA reads TGCAGTGCTAGAGCATGGACAGGCGACTATGGCTACACCTTC. It codes for CSARAWTGDYGYTF.

This clonotype was recorded many times. This chain's CDR3 is CSARGPYEQYF. CDR3 sequence (DNA): TGCAGTGCTAGGGGGCCCTACGAGCAGTACTTC. The gene calls are TRBV20-1 and TRBJ2-7, with a tentative D call TRBD1 (5 bases). CDR3 length: 11 residues. Trimming pared 3 bases from V and 2 bases from J, leaving 5 bases between. Germline-derived CDR1 and CDR2 are DFQATT and SNEGSKA (reference sequence).

The chain employs TRBV12-3 or TRBV12-4 and TRBJ2-7; D gene uncertain. The CDR3 contains 13 residues. V lost 7 bases and J 3 bases, leaving 13 bases between the germline ends. The CDR3 reads CASTWGSDYEQYF. CDR3 in DNA: TGTGCCAGCACCTGGGGTTCGGACTACGAGCAGTACTTC.

This clonotype showed up many times. This CDR3 is CASSITFTYEQYF. In DNA, the CDR3 is TGTGCCAGTAGTATAACATTTACCTACGAGCAGTACTTC. The chain combines TRBV19 with TRBJ2-7; D is uncertain. This CDR3 comprises 13 residues. Trimming stripped 2 bases from V and 2 bases from J, with 7 bases between. In germline, CDR1 is LNHDA, CDR2 SQIVND (reference sequence).

The table lists this clonotype with many counts. The rearrangement links TRBV28 to TRBJ1-2; maybe TRBD1 (5 bases). The CDR3 consists of 11 residues. V dropped 7 bases and J dropped 8 bases, with 11 bases sitting between them. The germline V gene encodes CDR1 MDHEN and CDR2 SYDVKM. In DNA form, the CDR3 reads TGTGCCAGCACCTCGGGACGCGGCTACACCTTC. Translated, it gives CASTSGRGYTF.

This clonotype was detected a few times. The chain is built from TRBV18 and TRBJ1-1; 10 bases match TRBD1. The ends lost 5 bases at V and 11 bases at J; junction bases unmatched: 17. The CDR3 runs to 16 residues. Germline V CDR1 and CDR2: KGHSH, LQKENI. The CDR3 nucleotides read TGTGCCAGCTCATCATCGATACCAGACAGGGGGCAAGACGCTTTCTTT. This gives the protein CASSSSIPDRGQDAFF.

This clonotype has ten or more counts. The chain employs TRBV6-1 and TRBJ1-2, with unresolved D. V lost 7 bases and J lost 5, with 23 bases in between. Germline-derived CDR1 and CDR2 are MNHNS and SASEGT. This CDR3 has 16 amino acids. Written as DNA, the CDR3 is TGTGCCAGCACCTTTCTCAACCGTCTCGGGGAGTATGGCTACACCTTC. This sequence encodes CASTFLNRLGEYGYTF.

The chain is built from TRBV9 and TRBJ1-5; no firm D call. The germline gives CDR1 SGDLS, CDR2 YYNGEE. V was shortened by 0 bases and J by 7 bases, with 8 bases between the two germline ends. The CDR3 extends over 13 amino acids. CDR3 loop: CASSVVEGQPQHF. CDR3 DNA sequence: TGTGCCAGCAGCGTAGTCGAGGGCCAGCCCCAGCATTTT. Full variable domain (missing parts from reference TRBV9 and TRBJ1-5): DSGVTQTPKHLITATGQRVTLRCSPRSGDLSVYWYQQSLDQGLQFLIQYYNGEERAKGNILERFSAQQFPDLHSELNLSSLELGDSALYFCASSVVEGQPQHFGDGTRLSIL.

This clonotype has at least ten counts. Its ends do not fully match the called genes, so a read error is possible. The chain links TRBV5-1 to TRBJ1-1; D remains unclear. CDR1 SGHRS and CDR2 YFSETQ come from the germline V gene. This CDR3 contains 13 residues. For the CDR3, the DNA is TGTGCCAGCAGCACAGCGCTGAACACTGAAGCTTTCTTT. Its protein product is CASSTALNTEAFF.

This clonotype showed up just a few times. The chain is built from TRBV11-1 and TRBJ1-2; D call uncertain. The CDR3 consists of 16 residues. Germline V gives CDR1 SGHAT, CDR2 FQDESV (reference sequence). V was cut by 0 bases and J by 8 bases, with 19 bases left in between. The DNA for the CDR3 is TGTGCCAGCAGCTTAGCGGATCGGGGAGTAAACGTCGGCTACACCTTC. Translated: CASSLADRGVNVGYTF. Full variable domain (outside the CDR3, taken from reference TRBV11-1 and TRBJ1-2): EAEVAQSPRYKITEKSQAVAFWCDPISGHATLYWYRQILGQGPELLVQFQDESVVDDSQLPKDRFSAERLKGVDSTLKIQPAELGDSAMYLCASSLADRGVNVGYTFGSGTRLTVV.

This clonotype was recorded many times. This chain joins TRBV20-1 and TRBJ1-2; no clear D. In germline, CDR1 is DFQATT, CDR2 SNEGSKA (reference sequence). V was cut by 6 bases and J by 8 bases, with 13 bases left in between. This CDR3 spans 11 amino acids. The CDR3 bases are TGCAGTGCCTCGGACGGGAACGGCTACACCTTC. Its translation: CSASDGNGYTF.

This clonotype appeared many times. V usage is TRBV6-1 and J usage is TRBJ2-7; TRBD1 is a possible D gene (6 bases). There are 14 residues in the CDR3. V was clipped by 6 bases and J by 3 bases, with 15 bases between them. Germline V gene sequence: CDR1 MNHNS, CDR2 SASEGT. The CDR3 sequence is CASRRGTGLYEQYF. DNA for the CDR3: TGTGCCAGCAGACGGGGCACAGGGCTCTACGAGCAGTACTTC.

This clonotype has ten or more counts. A read error may explain this, as a much larger clone is one base away. The chain has TRBV11-2 and TRBJ2-2; D not certain. V dropped 1 base and J dropped 6 bases, with 3 bases sitting between them. Per the germline V gene, CDR1 is SGHAT and CDR2 is FQNNGV. The CDR3 is 12 residues long. The CDR3 protein is CASSLVAGELFF. In nucleotides, the CDR3 is TGTGCCAGCAGCTTAGTGGCCGGGGAGCTGTTTTTT.

This clonotype was recorded a few times. This chain connects TRBV7-2 to TRBJ2-5, with D uncertain. The CDR3 has 15 amino acids. V was shortened by 5 bases and J by 2 bases, with 15 bases between the two germline ends. Germline CDR1 SGHTA, CDR2 FQGNSA. CDR3 bases: TGTGCCAGCAGCCCCCACGGGTTAGCTCAAGAGACCCAGTACTTC. Its protein is CASSPHGLAQETQYF.

This clonotype was observed at least ten times. The gene calls are TRBV12-3 or TRBV12-4 and TRBJ1-1, with TRBD1 matching 10 bases. The CDR3 is 14 amino acids. J lost 5 bases, V lost 4 bases, and 4 bases had no gene match. As DNA, the CDR3 is TGTGCCAGCAGTTGGAGGACAGGGGGGACTGAAGCTTTCTTT. Its protein product is CASSWRTGGTEAFF.

This clonotype was counted ten times or more. V is TRBV20-1 and J is TRBJ1-5, with 8 positions matching TRBD1. V was pared by 3 bases and J by 0 bases, with 4 bases of the junction left unmatched. The CDR3 contains 15 residues. Germline-derived CDR1 and CDR2 are DFQATT and SNEGSKA (reference sequence). This CDR3 is CSARGTGHSNQPQHF. DNA of the CDR3: TGCAGTGCTAGGGGGACAGGACATAGCAATCAGCCCCAGCATTTT.

This clonotype was recorded at least ten times. The CDR3 loop is CASSEPGGGFQETQYF. CDR3 in DNA: TGTGCCAGCAGTGAACCGGGCGGGGGGTTTCAAGAGACCCAGTACTTC. The chain combines TRBV6-1 with TRBJ2-5; 8 positions match TRBD2. CDR1 and CDR2 (germline): MNHNS, SASEGT. V trimming: 2 bases; J trimming: 2 bases; junction bases outside the gene matches: 7. The CDR3 consists of 16 residues.

This chain joins TRBV11-2 and TRBJ1-5; D may be TRBD1 (5 bases). The germline CDR1 and CDR2 sequences are SGHAT and FQNNGV. V was pared by 0 bases and J by 7 bases, with 16 bases between. This CDR3 contains 16 residues. The CDR3 reads CASSLEKWQGGQPQHF. CDR3 DNA: TGTGCCAGCAGCTTAGAGAAGTGGCAGGGTGGCCAGCCCCAGCATTTT.

This clonotype was counted many times. The rearrangement links TRBV29-1 to TRBJ1-1; D is unclear. Germline V gives CDR1 SQVTM, CDR2 ANQGSEA. V was clipped by 4 bases and J by 4 bases, with 16 bases between them. The CDR3 contains 14 residues. The CDR3 DNA reads TGCAGCGTTGGTAGGGTTGGTCGAGGCACTGAAGCTTTCTTT. It translates to CSVGRVGRGTEAFF.

The chain uses TRBV20-1 and TRBJ1-1; a possible D gene is TRBD1 (5 bases). The CDR3 covers 13 residues. CDR1 and CDR2 from the germline V gene are DFQATT and SNEGSKA (reference sequence). V lost 6 bases and J 1 base, leaving 12 bases between the germline ends. The CDR3 sequence: CSAGGYGNTEAFF. The CDR3 DNA reads as TGCAGTGCCGGGGGGTATGGGAACACTGAAGCTTTCTTT.

This clonotype was observed a handful of times. The chain employs TRBV4-1 and TRBJ2-7; D may correspond to TRBD1 or TRBD2 (6 bases each). Trimming stripped 0 bases from V and 6 bases from J, with 27 bases between. The CDR3 runs to 19 residues. Germline V gene data show CDR1 as MGHRA and CDR2 as YSYEKL. The CDR3 DNA reads as TGCGCCAGCAGCCAAGATACTTCGGGAGTAGCCCTGCGAGGGGGCGAGCAGTACTTC. Translating it yields CASSQDTSGVALRGGEQYF.

The sample holds a few counts of this clonotype. This chain joins TRBV5-6 and TRBJ1-6; D perhaps matches TRBD1 (6 bases). Trimming removed 7 bases from V and 8 bases from J, with 13 bases in between. Germline CDR1 SGHDT, CDR2 YYEEEE. The CDR3 extends over 13 amino acids. In nucleotides, the CDR3 is TGTGCCAGCGGGGACAACGGGGATTCACCCCTCCACTTT. This codes for CASGDNGDSPLHF.

This clonotype was detected ten times or more. The chain links TRBV6-1 to TRBJ1-5; 11 nucleotides agree with TRBD1. The CDR3 loop spans 16 amino acids. Germline lookup yields CDR1 MNHNS and CDR2 SASEGT. J lost 1 base, V lost 8 bases, and 7 bases had no gene match. The CDR3 loop is CASSAGTGGSNQPQHF. The DNA of the CDR3 is TGTGCCAGCTCAGCCGGGACAGGGGGGAGCAATCAGCCCCAGCATTTT.

This clonotype was counted a few times. V gene TRBV11-1 combines with J gene TRBJ2-7, with 7 bases fitting TRBD2. The V and J ends lost 4 bases and 2 bases, in that order; junction bases with no gene match: 11. This CDR3 is built from 16 residues. Germline CDR1 and CDR2: SGHAT and FQDESV (reference sequence). The CDR3 region is CASSSSGRGNPYEQYF. Written as DNA, the CDR3 is TGTGCCAGCAGCTCCTCGGGGAGGGGAAACCCCTACGAGCAGTACTTC.

This clonotype was seen a few times. The chain uses TRBV24-1 and TRBJ2-5; D may be TRBD1 or TRBD2 (5 bases each). This CDR3 has 14 amino acids. The germline V and J ends were trimmed by 3 bases and 4 bases, with 11 bases remaining between them. The germline V gene has CDR1 KGHDR and CDR2 SFDVKD. CDR3 in DNA: TGTGCCACCAGTGATCCGACGGGACGAGAGACCCAGTACTTC. Translated: CATSDPTGRETQYF.

This clonotype was detected ten times or more. The chain recombines TRBV6-2 or TRBV6-3 with TRBJ2-5; weak D call: TRBD2 (6 bases). This CDR3 has 15 residues. Trimming took 1 base from V and 1 from J, leaving 10 bases between them. Germline values: CDR1 MNHEY, CDR2 SVGEGT. The CDR3 loop is CASSYFSGVQETQYF. In nucleotides, the CDR3 is TGTGCCAGCAGTTACTTCTCGGGGGTCCAAGAGACCCAGTACTTC.